This T cell receptor beta chain came from a study of beta chain features in type 1 diabetes. Study details: There was similarity between patients and healthy donors in age, gender and cell yields.

Sorting gave populations that all exceeded 95% purity. General observations from the study: Shortening that was moderate but significant affected the TCRB CDR3s of Type 1 diabetes patients in all four CD4+ subsets. PCR may have favored shorter templates equally in patients and controls.

This clone was seen a handful of times. Its antigen is currently unknown. What was sequenced were expressed TCRB transcripts, since all of the isolated RNA had been reverse transcribed. Repertoires were generated with immunoSEQ multiplex PCR, while TCRdb's copy carries only in-frame clones and drops some. The table includes 130,000 to 150,000 clones, roughly an eighth detected once. Germline loops: CDR1 MNHEY, CDR2 SVGAGI. CDR3 length: 15 residues. V gave up 2 bases and J gave up 1 base, with 11 bases separating them. Sequenced input: central memory CD4+ T cells from blood. The chain uses TRBV6-5 and TRBJ2-5; tentative D call: TRBD2 (6 bases). The clonotype was recovered from a man between 18 and 35 years old with type 1 diabetes. CDR3 nucleotides: TGTGCCAGCAGTTACGGGACTTTAACCCAAGAGACCCAGTACTTC. Translation gives CASSYGTLTQETQYF.